These 28 T cell receptor beta chains were sequenced from one sample in a study of graft-versus-host responses after intestinal transplantation. TCRdb's table, derived via immunoSEQ multiplex PCR, lists solely in-frame clones and lacks some. The table has about 10,000 clones, more than 90% seen once. The source was bone marrow, collected approximately 1.5 years after intestinal transplantation. These receptors originate from a human patient who received an intestinal transplant, so some T cells may come from the graft donor.

The chain has TRBV18 and TRBJ1-4; D remains ambiguous. This CDR3 spans 13 amino acids. With 2 bases removed from V and 13 bases from J, the gap between germline ends came to 14 bases. Germline loops: CDR1 KGHSH, CDR2 LQKENI. The CDR3 loop reads CASSPDRPSGLFF. The CDR3 nucleotides are TGTGCCAGCTCACCAGACCGCCCCTCGGGACTGTTTTTT.

V gene TRBV4-3 combines with J gene TRBJ2-7; D is perhaps TRBD2 (6 bases). CDR1 LGHNA and CDR2 YSLEER come from the germline V gene. Trimming took 0 bases from V and 2 from J, leaving 11 bases between them. The CDR3 runs to 15 residues. CDR3 amino acids: CASSQEGGVTYEQYF. The CDR3 coding sequence is TGCGCCAGCAGCCAAGAAGGAGGGGTTACCTACGAGCAGTACTTC.

The chain couples TRBV29-1 to TRBJ2-5, with TRBD1 matching over 7 bases. The J segment lost 3 bases and the V segment lost 7 bases, leaving 8 bases of the junction unmatched. The CDR3 length is 13 residues. Germline V gives CDR1 SQVTM, CDR2 ANQGSEA. CDR3 in DNA: TGCAGCGCCCCGACAGGGTACGAAGAGACCCAGTACTTC. Amino acids: CSAPTGYEETQYF. The whole variable domain, filled in from reference TRBV29-1 and TRBJ2-5, reads SAVISQKPSRDICQRGTSLTIQCQVDSQVTMMFWYRQQPGQSLTLIATANQGSEATYESGFVIDKFPISRPNLTFSTLTVSNMSPEDSSIYLCSAPTGYEETQYFGPGTRLLVL.

The rearrangement links TRBV4-1 to TRBJ2-7; 9 bases line up with TRBD2. The length of the CDR3 is 15 residues. The ends lost 5 bases at V and 12 bases at J; junction bases unmatched: 17. Germline V gene sequence: CDR1 MGHRA, CDR2 YSYEKL. The chain's CDR3 is CASSIRQGVGLATYF. CDR3 in DNA: TGCGCCAGCAGCATCCGACAGGGAGTAGGACTAGCGACGTACTTC.

CDR3 DNA sequence: TGTGCCAGCAGTGAATCAAAGGGTGTCGGCACAGATACGCAGTATTTT. This gives the protein CASSESKGVGTDTQYF. The chain employs TRBV2 and TRBJ2-3; D gene ambiguous. There are 16 residues in the CDR3. Germline V gene lookup returns CDR1 SNHLY and CDR2 FYNNEI. Trimming cost V 2 bases and J 1 base, with 13 bases left between them.

The chain uses TRBV5-1 and TRBJ2-7; D is uncertain. Germline V gene data show CDR1 as SGHRS and CDR2 as YFSETQ. V was trimmed by 0 bases and J by 5 bases, leaving 6 bases between them. The CDR3 is 12 residues long. In nucleotides, the CDR3 is TGCGCCAGCAGCTTGGGATTCGACGAGCAGTACTTC. Its translation is CASSLGFDEQYF.

This chain uses TRBV7-8 with TRBJ1-4, with 11 bases that match TRBD1. In germline, CDR1 is SGHVS, CDR2 FQNEAQ. V dropped 0 bases and J dropped 4; count of bases not matched to a gene: 1. There are 16 residues in the CDR3. In DNA form, the CDR3 reads TGTGCCAGCAGCTTAGCAGGGACAGGGGGTAATGAAAAACTGTTTTTT. It encodes CASSLAGTGGNEKLFF.

This chain connects TRBV30 to TRBJ2-6; D gene unclear. This CDR3 is built from 15 residues. Germline V CDR1 and CDR2: GTSNPN, SVGIG (reference sequence). Trimming removed 0 bases from V and 0 bases from J, with 6 bases in between. CDR3 sequence: CAWSVGPSGANVLTF. CDR3 DNA sequence: TGTGCCTGGAGTGTCGGGCCCTCTGGGGCCAACGTCCTGACTTTC.

V and J are TRBV19 and TRBJ2-1; possible D gene TRBD2, 6 bases. V lost 3 bases and J 0 bases, leaving 12 bases between the germline ends. CDR3 length: 16 amino acids. The germline CDR1 and CDR2 sequences are LNHDA and SQIVND (reference sequence). The CDR3 DNA reads TGTGCCAGTAGTATGTCGCGGGAAGTCTCCTACAATGAGCAGTTCTTC. Residues: CASSMSREVSYNEQFF.

Only a few counts were recorded for this clone. J is TRBJ1-1 and V is TRBV5-1; 7 bases are a match to TRBD1. Germline V gene lookup returns CDR1 SGHRS and CDR2 YFSETQ. The CDR3 is made up of 14 amino acids. Germline trimming cut 4 bases from V and 1 base from J; bases unmatched to any gene: 4. The CDR3 DNA reads TGCGCCAGCAGCGCTAACAGGGGGAACACTGAAGCTTTCTTT. Residues: CASSANRGNTEAFF.

V usage is TRBV2 and J usage is TRBJ2-7; 11 positions agree with TRBD2. This CDR3 is built from 17 residues. Germline V CDR1 and CDR2: SNHLY, FYNNEI. Trimming at V came to 6 bases and at J to 0 bases, leaving 10 bases not matched to a gene. CDR3: CASSPGTSGWHSYEQYF. CDR3 in DNA: TGTGCCAGCAGCCCCGGGACTAGCGGCTGGCACTCCTACGAGCAGTACTTC.

Here the CDR3 DNA reads TGCGCCAGCAGCCAACCCCCCAAGGGAAGTCAGTACTTC. This encodes CASSQPPKGSQYF. The V gene is TRBV4-1, the J gene TRBJ2-5; unclear D gene. This CDR3 is built from 13 residues. Trimming took off 2 bases at V and 11 bases at J, with 15 bases between the two ends. CDR1 and CDR2 (germline): MGHRA, YSYEKL.

This clone was found once. The chain recombines TRBV27 with TRBJ2-7; a possible D gene is TRBD2 (6 bases). Germline V gives CDR1 MNHEY, CDR2 SMNVEV (reference sequence). The V end was cut by 6 bases, the J end by 12 bases, with 24 bases between. The CDR3 has 14 amino acids. The CDR3 DNA sequence: TGTGCCAGCAGGCTAACGGCGGGGACGATTGATCGGTACTTC. Translated: CASRLTAGTIDRYF.

This sequence joins TRBV4-2 and TRBJ2-7; possibly TRBD2 for D (5 bases). Trimming cost V 0 bases and J 3 bases, with 9 bases left between them. Germline V gene lookup returns CDR1 LGHNA and CDR2 YNFKEQ. CDR3 length: 14 residues. CDR3 amino acids: CASSQEDSLYEQYF. The CDR3 nucleotides are TGTGCCAGCAGCCAAGAGGACTCTCTCTACGAGCAGTACTTC.

The chain employs TRBV4-1 and TRBJ2-5; 13 bases map to TRBD2. Trimming took 1 base from V and 3 from J; bases not matched to a gene: 5. This CDR3 has 17 amino acids. Germline V gene data show CDR1 as MGHRA and CDR2 as YSYEKL. Here the CDR3 DNA reads TGCGCCAGCAGCCAAGGGGGACTAGCGGGATTAGAAGAGACCCAGTACTTC. This codes for CASSQGGLAGLEETQYF.

The rearrangement uses TRBV5-1 and TRBJ2-5, with D possibly being TRBD2 (6 bases). Germline loops: CDR1 SGHRS, CDR2 YFSETQ. CDR3 size: 12 residues. V lost 2 bases and J 4 bases, leaving 6 bases between the germline ends. CDR3 sequence reads: CASSLAGETQYF. CDR3 bases: TGCGCCAGCAGCTTAGCGGGAGAGACCCAGTACTTC.

This sequence joins TRBV27 and TRBJ2-1, with TRBD2 matching 13 bases. V was clipped by 1 base and J by 8 bases; unmatched bases: 2. The CDR3 covers 15 residues. Germline V gene sequence: CDR1 MNHEY, CDR2 SMNVEV (reference sequence). The CDR3 loop reads CASSLWTSGRDEQFF. The CDR3 coding sequence is TGTGCCAGCAGTTTATGGACTAGCGGGAGAGATGAGCAGTTCTTC.

V is TRBV9 and J is TRBJ2-1; D is uncertain. Germline assignment: CDR1 SGDLS and CDR2 YYNGEE. This CDR3 is 15 amino acids long. V was trimmed by 0 bases and J by 0 bases, leaving 7 bases between them. CDR3 sequence (DNA): TGTGCCAGCAGCGTAGATCTGAGCTCCTACAATGAGCAGTTCTTC. Residues: CASSVDLSSYNEQFF. Supplemented by reference TRBV9 and TRBJ2-1, the full variable domain reads DSGVTQTPKHLITATGQRVTLRCSPRSGDLSVYWYQQSLDQGLQFLIQYYNGEERAKGNILERFSAQQFPDLHSELNLSSLELGDSALYFCASSVDLSSYNEQFFGPGTRLTVL.

The genes are TRBV27 and TRBJ1-1; 7 bases map to TRBD1. CDR3 size: 15 residues. The J segment lost 1 base and the V segment lost 5 bases, leaving 7 bases of the junction unmatched. Germline lookup yields CDR1 MNHEY and CDR2 SMNVEV (reference sequence). This CDR3 reads CASSPAGQKNTEAFF. As DNA, the CDR3 is TGTGCCAGCAGTCCGGCGGGACAGAAGAACACTGAAGCTTTCTTT.

This clone occurred once. The final CDR3 position lacks the conserved phenylalanine or tryptophan, pointing to a likely read error. The V gene is TRBV2, the J gene TRBJ1-3; D is unclear. CDR1 and CDR2 (germline): SNHLY, FYNNEI. V lost 7 bases and J lost 0, with 10 bases in between. The CDR3 totals 14 residues. CDR3 DNA sequence: TGTGCCAGCAAAGATAGCCACTCTGGAAACACCATATATCTT. Amino acid sequence: CASKDSHSGNTIYL.

The rearrangement uses TRBV4-2 and TRBJ1-6, with 8 nucleotides matching TRBD1. Trimming at V came to 1 base and at J to 0 bases, leaving 14 bases not matched to a gene. Germline CDR1 reads LGHNA; CDR2 reads YNFKEQ. The CDR3 is made up of 21 amino acids. The CDR3 coding sequence is TGTGCCAGCAGCCAAGGGGCCAGGGGGCTAACGACCAGCTCCTATAATTCACCCCTCCACTTT. It translates to CASSQGARGLTTSSYNSPLHF.

This clone showed up just once. The CDR3 here is CASKKLAGGTDTQYF. CDR3 coding DNA: TGTGCCAGTAAGAAACTAGCGGGAGGGACAGATACGCAGTATTTT. V gene TRBV19 combines with J gene TRBJ2-3; 13 positions agree with TRBD2. Germline values: CDR1 LNHDA, CDR2 SQIVND (reference sequence). The V and J ends lost 7 bases and 3 bases, in that order; junction bases with no gene match: 4. This CDR3 has 15 residues.

The V call is TRBV5-1, the J call TRBJ2-6; 8 bases match TRBD1. The CDR3 contains 17 residues. Unmatched junction bases numbered 5, after V lost 3 bases and J lost 0 bases. From germline, CDR1 is SGHRS and CDR2 YFSETQ. As DNA, the CDR3 is TGCGCCAGCAGCTACGGGACAGGCGGCTCTGGGGCCAACGTCCTGACTTTC. Translating it yields CASSYGTGGSGANVLTF.

This chain connects TRBV19 to TRBJ1-5; D unresolved. V was trimmed by 1 base and J by 9 bases, leaving 13 bases between them. The germline gives CDR1 LNHDA, CDR2 SQIVND (reference sequence). This CDR3 has 14 residues. The CDR3 reads CASSIAVGLTPQHF. DNA of the CDR3: TGTGCCAGTAGTATAGCGGTAGGTTTAACGCCCCAGCATTTT. Based on the CDR3 plus reference TRBV19 and TRBJ1-5, the full variable domain is DGGITQSPKYLFRKEGQNVTLSCEQNLNHDAMYWYRQDPGQGLRLIYYSQIVNDFQKGDIAEGYSVSREKKESFPLTVTSAQKNPTAFYLCASSIAVGLTPQHFGDGTRLSIL.

The chain has TRBV4-1 and TRBJ1-1, with TRBD1 matching over 7 bases. The CDR3 consists of 15 residues. V lost 4 bases to trimming and J lost 1 base; unmatched junction nucleotides: 6. Germline CDR1 reads MGHRA; CDR2 reads YSYEKL. The CDR3 loop reads CASSRDRVRNTEAFF. CDR3 bases: TGCGCCAGCAGCCGTGACAGGGTAAGGAACACTGAAGCTTTCTTT.

The V gene is TRBV27, the J gene TRBJ1-2; 9 bases are shared with TRBD1. The CDR3 covers 13 residues. V lost 5 bases to trimming and J lost 7 bases; unmatched junction nucleotides: 5. Germline loops: CDR1 MNHEY, CDR2 SMNVEV (reference sequence). The CDR3 region is CASSPTGGGGYTF. Written as DNA, the CDR3 is TGTGCCAGCAGTCCAACAGGGGGCGGTGGCTACACCTTC.

The J gene is TRBJ2-7, the V gene TRBV6-1, with D uncertain. The CDR3 loop spans 18 amino acids. Germline V gene sequence: CDR1 MNHNS, CDR2 SASEGT. Trimming shortened V by 2 bases and J by 2 bases, and 22 bases separated the two germline ends. Written as DNA, the CDR3 is TGTGCCAGCAGTGAACGCCCCGCAGAAAGGGTATCCACCTACGAGCAGTACTTC. This sequence encodes CASSERPAERVSTYEQYF.

The rearrangement links TRBV7-3 to TRBJ2-5, with TRBD2 matching 8 bases. The CDR3 has 15 amino acids. Germline values: CDR1 SGHTA, CDR2 FQGTGA. J gave up 2 bases and V 5 bases, and 7 bases lay outside the gene matches. CDR3 sequence reads: CASSQIAGKQETQYF. In nucleotides, the CDR3 is TGTGCCAGCAGCCAAATAGCGGGGAAACAAGAGACCCAGTACTTC.